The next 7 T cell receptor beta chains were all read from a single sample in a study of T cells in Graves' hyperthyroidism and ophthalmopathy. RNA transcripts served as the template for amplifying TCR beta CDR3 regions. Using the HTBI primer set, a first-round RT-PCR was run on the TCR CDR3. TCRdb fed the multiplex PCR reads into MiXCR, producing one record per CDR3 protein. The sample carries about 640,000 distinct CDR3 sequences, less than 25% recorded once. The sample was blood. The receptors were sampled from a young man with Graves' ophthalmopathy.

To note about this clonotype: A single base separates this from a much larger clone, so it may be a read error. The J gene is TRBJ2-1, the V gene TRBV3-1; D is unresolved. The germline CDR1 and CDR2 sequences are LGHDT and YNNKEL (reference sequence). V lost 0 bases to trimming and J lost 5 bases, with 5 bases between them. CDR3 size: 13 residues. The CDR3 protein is CASSQDLDNEQFF. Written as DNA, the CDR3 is TGTGCCAGCAGCCAAGATCTGGACAATGAGCAGTTCTTC.

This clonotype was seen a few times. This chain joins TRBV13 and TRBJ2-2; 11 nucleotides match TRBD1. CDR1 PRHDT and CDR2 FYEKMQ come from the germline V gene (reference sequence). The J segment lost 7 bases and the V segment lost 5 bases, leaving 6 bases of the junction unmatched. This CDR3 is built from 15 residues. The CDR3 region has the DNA TGTGCCAGCAGCCCGGACAGGGGGCTCAGCGGGGAGCTGTTTTTT. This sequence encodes CASSPDRGLSGELFF. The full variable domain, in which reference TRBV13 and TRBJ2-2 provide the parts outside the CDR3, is AAGVIQSPRHLIKEKRETATLKCYPIPRHDTVYWYQQGPGQDPQFLISFYEKMQSDKGSIPDRFSAQQFSDYHSELNMSSLELGDSALYFCASSPDRGLSGELFFGEGSRLTVL.

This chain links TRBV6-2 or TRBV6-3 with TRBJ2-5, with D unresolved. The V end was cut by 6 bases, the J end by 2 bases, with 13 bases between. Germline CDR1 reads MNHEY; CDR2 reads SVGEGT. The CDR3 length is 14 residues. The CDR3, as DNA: TGTGCCAGCAGCCCGACAACAGTGCAAGAGACCCAGTACTTC. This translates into CASSPTTVQETQYF.

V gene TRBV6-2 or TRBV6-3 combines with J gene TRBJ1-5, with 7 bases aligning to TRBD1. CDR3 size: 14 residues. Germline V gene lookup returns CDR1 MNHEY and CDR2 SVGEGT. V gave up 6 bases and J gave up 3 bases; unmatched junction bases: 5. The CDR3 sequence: CASRGTAHNQPQHF. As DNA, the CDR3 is TGTGCCAGCAGGGGGACAGCTCACAATCAGCCCCAGCATTTT.

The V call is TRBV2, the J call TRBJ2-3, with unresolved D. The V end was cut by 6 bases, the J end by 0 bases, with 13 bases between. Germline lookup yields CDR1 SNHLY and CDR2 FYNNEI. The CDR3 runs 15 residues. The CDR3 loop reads CASRPSDESTDTQYF. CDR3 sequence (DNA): TGTGCCAGCAGGCCCTCGGATGAAAGCACAGATACGCAGTATTTT.

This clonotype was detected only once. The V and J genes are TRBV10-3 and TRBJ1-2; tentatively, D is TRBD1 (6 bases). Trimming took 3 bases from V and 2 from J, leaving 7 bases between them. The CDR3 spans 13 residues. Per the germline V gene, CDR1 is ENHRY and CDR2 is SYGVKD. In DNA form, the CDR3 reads TGTGCCATCAGTGAAAGGGGGAACTATGGCTACACCTTC. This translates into CAISERGNYGYTF.

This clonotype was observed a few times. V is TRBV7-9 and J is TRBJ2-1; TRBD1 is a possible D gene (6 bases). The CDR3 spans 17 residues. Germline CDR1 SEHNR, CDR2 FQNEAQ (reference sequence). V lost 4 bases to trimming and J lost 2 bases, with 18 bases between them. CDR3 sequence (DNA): TGTGCCAGCAGCTCTCTGAGCAGGGGTACCCCCTACAATGAGCAGTTCTTC. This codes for CASSSLSRGTPYNEQFF.